This TCR beta chain was profiled in a study of blood T cell repertoires in COVID-19. Per the germline V gene, CDR1 is SGHDT and CDR2 is YYEEEE. The CDR3 is 16 amino acids. Comment on this clone: At one of its ends the junction is not consistent with the germline gene, which may arise from a read error.

TCRdb keeps only in-frame clones here, not all; method: immunoSEQ multiplex PCR. The table lists about 220,000 clones, 80% of them singletons. The material sequenced was peripheral blood. The clonotype comes from a woman in her 70s with acute or convalescent COVID-19. V gene TRBV5-6 combines with J gene TRBJ2-5, with D possibly TRBD2 on 7 matching bases. For the CDR3, the DNA is TGTGCCCGCAGCCGCTCGTTAGGGGGGGGGAAAGAGACCCAGTACTTC. Translating it yields CARSRSLGGGKETQYF.